Sequencing of this T cell receptor (beta chain) was carried out in a study of T cell responses to AZD1222 COVID-19 vaccine. Notes on the study in general: Nearly half of the spike-specific TCRs reportedly recognize variant regions that carry no mutations.

A note on this clone: What it recognizes is unknown.

This table comes from immunoSEQ multiplex PCR, and its TCRdb copy is limited to in-frame clones, with some not included. Counted here are roughly 100,000 clones, roughly 86% occurring once; the ten biggest clones make up 9.5% to 13%. Germline CDR1 reads SGDLS; CDR2 reads YYNGEE. The CDR3 is 13 amino acids. Losses at the gene ends were 10 bases for V and 5 bases for J; bases not matched to a gene: 12. The chain employs TRBV9 and TRBJ2-7; 7 nucleotides match TRBD1. This specimen was peripheral blood, taken 28 days after the second AZD1222 dose. The origin of this receptor is an adult who received the AZD1222 COVID-19 vaccine. The CDR3, as DNA: TGTGCCTCCCAGACAGGGCTCTCTGACGAGCAGTACTTC. Protein sequence: CASQTGLSDEQYF. The full variable domain, in which reference TRBV9 and TRBJ2-7 provide the parts outside the CDR3, is DSGVTQTPKHLITATGQRVTLRCSPRSGDLSVYWYQQSLDQGLQFLIQYYNGEERAKGNILERFSAQQFPDLHSELNLSSLELGDSALYFCASQTGLSDEQYFGPGTRLTVT.